This record concerns one T cell receptor beta chain sequence. This record comes from a study of monozygotic twins with inflammatory bowel disease. CDR3 size: 13 residues. The germline gives CDR1 SEHNR, CDR2 FQNEAQ (reference sequence). TCRdb reprocessed the 5' RACE reads and reports one entry per CDR3 protein, with no DNA. The sample data list over 110,000 distinct CDR3 sequences. This clonotype originated in a human donor with ulcerative colitis or Crohn's disease, or a healthy co-twin of an affected twin (not recorded which). The J gene is TRBJ1-2, the V gene TRBV7-9. The sample was blood. The CDR3 protein is CASSLGEVDGYTF.